This T cell receptor (beta chain) came from a study of neoadjuvant anti-PD-1 for oral cavity cancer. Profiled with immunoSEQ multiplex PCR; TCRdb holds only in-frame clones, not every one. This sample carries 8,500 to 10,000 clones, around 60% of them seen once, and the ten largest clones take 4% to 4.5%. The time point here: after neoadjuvant nivolumab, at surgical resection. Patients were newly diagnosed with stage II-IVA oral cavity squamous cell carcinoma without prior systemic or radiation treatment. Material: PBMCs, obtained after nivolumab (anti-PD-1) treatment. This clonotype was obtained from a person aged 35-80 years with oral cavity squamous cell carcinoma.

The CDR3 loop is CAWSVGGGVTF. CDR3 DNA sequence: TGTGCCTGGAGTGTCGGTGGTGGAGTCACCTTC. J is TRBJ1-2 and V is TRBV30; no definite D call. V shed 0 bases and J shed 13 bases, with 12 bases lying between them. Germline CDR1 and CDR2: GTSNPN and SVGIG (reference sequence). This CDR3 contains 11 residues.